Presented here are 22 T cell receptor beta chains from one specimen sequenced in a study of blood T cell repertoires in COVID-19. Produced via immunoSEQ multiplex PCR; TCRdb's table is partial and in-frame only. The sample lists about 200,000 clones, about 82% occurring once. Material for sequencing was peripheral blood. Every receptor here comes from a man aged 55 to 70 with COVID-19, enrolled during active disease.

This clone was recorded a few times. This chain uses TRBV12-5 with TRBJ1-1; D gene unclear. The V gene lost 1 base and the J gene lost 7 bases, with 7 bases spanning the gap. Germline CDR1 and CDR2: LGHNT and FRNRAP. This CDR3 region has 12 residues. The CDR3 protein is CASGLETGEAFF. The CDR3 DNA is TGTGCTAGTGGTTTGGAGACGGGTGAAGCTTTCTTT.

The chain joins TRBV14 to TRBJ2-7; D might be TRBD1 (5 bases). The germline CDR1 and CDR2 sequences are SGHDN and FVKESK. V was pared by 0 bases and J by 3 bases, with 12 bases between. The CDR3 has 15 residues. The DNA of the CDR3 is TGTGCCAGCAGCCAAGATCTCCAGGGCCTCTACGAGCAGTACTTC. Protein sequence: CASSQDLQGLYEQYF.

The genes are TRBV2 and TRBJ1-1; a possible D gene is TRBD1 (5 bases). The length of the CDR3 is 13 residues. CDR1 is SNHLY, CDR2 FYNNEI, per germline. Between the trimmed V and J ends, which lost 7 bases and 1 base, there was a span of 10 bases. This CDR3 reads CASNTGRNTEAFF. Written as DNA, the CDR3 is TGTGCCAGCAATACAGGCAGGAACACTGAAGCTTTCTTT.

The CDR3 region has the DNA TGTGCCAGCAGCCGGGATGCGGGACAGCCCTATGGCTACACCTTC. This sequence encodes CASSRDAGQPYGYTF. The chain has TRBV5-6 and TRBJ1-2, with 7 bases lining up with TRBD1. V was pared by 4 bases and J by 4 bases, with 10 bases of the junction left unmatched. Germline V gene sequence: CDR1 SGHDT, CDR2 YYEEEE. The CDR3 has 15 residues.

The rearrangement joins TRBV7-9 to TRBJ1-1; 8 bases are a match to TRBD1. The germline CDR1 and CDR2 sequences are SEHNR and FQNEAQ (reference sequence). After removal of 5 bases from V and 6 bases from J, the junction contained 5 bases not matched to a gene. The CDR3 spans 13 residues. CDR3 sequence (DNA): TGTGCCAGCAGCCCGCGACAGGGGTCTGAAGCTTTCTTT. Translation gives CASSPRQGSEAFF.

CDR3 loop: CASTQTGLRYGYTF. As DNA, the CDR3 is TGTGCCAGCACCCAGACAGGGTTAAGGTATGGCTACACCTTC. The V call is TRBV5-6, the J call TRBJ1-2; 7 bases are a match to TRBD1. The CDR3 sequence is 14 residues long. V was pared by 6 bases and J by 5 bases, with 10 bases of the junction left unmatched. The germline V gene has CDR1 SGHDT and CDR2 YYEEEE.

This chain links TRBV30 with TRBJ1-2, with TRBD1 as a possible D gene (5 bases). The V end lost 4 bases, the J end lost 7 bases, and 22 bases lay between the germline ends. Germline CDR1 reads GTSNPN; CDR2 reads SVGIG (reference sequence). The length of the CDR3 is 15 residues. As DNA, the CDR3 is TGTGCCTGGAACAAACAGGCCAGTTCCGTGGGTGGCTACACCTTC. It translates to CAWNKQASSVGGYTF. The full variable domain, its missing parts supplied by reference TRBV30 and TRBJ1-2, is SQTIHQWPATLVQPVGSPLSLECTVEGTSNPNLYWYRQAAGRGLQLLFYSVGIGQISSEVPQNLSASRPQDRQFILSSKKLLLSDSGFYLCAWNKQASSVGGYTFGSGTRLTVV.

This chain connects TRBV7-2 to TRBJ2-3, with D tentatively TRBD2 (5 bases). The CDR3 is made up of 16 amino acids. V lost 1 base and J 3 bases, leaving 14 bases between the germline ends. Germline CDR1 reads SGHTA; CDR2 reads FQGNSA. Here the CDR3 reads CASSLVSGGVTDTQYF. As DNA, the CDR3 is TGTGCCAGCAGCTTAGTGAGCGGTGGGGTAACAGATACGCAGTATTTT.

The chain joins TRBV3-1 (or the pseudogene TRBV3-2) to TRBJ2-1; TRBD2 might be the D (5 bases). The CDR3 contains 16 residues. Per the germline V gene, CDR1 is LGHDT and CDR2 is YNNKEL (reference sequence). V was pared by 5 bases and J by 3 bases, with 17 bases between. The CDR3 nucleotides read TGTGCCAGCAGCAACGTCGGCATCGACTACTACAATGAGCAGTTCTTC. Amino acid sequence: CASSNVGIDYYNEQFF.

The rearrangement uses TRBV7-2 and TRBJ1-1; TRBD1 is a possible D gene (6 bases). Trimming stripped 0 bases from V and 5 bases from J, with 10 bases between. This CDR3 comprises 14 residues. Germline loops: CDR1 SGHTA, CDR2 FQGNSA. The CDR3 sequence: CASSLAGGYTEAFF. The CDR3, as DNA: TGTGCCAGCAGCTTAGCAGGGGGTTATACTGAAGCTTTCTTT. Drawing the rest from reference TRBV7-2 and TRBJ1-1, the complete variable domain is GAGVSQSPSNKVTEKGKDVELRCDPISGHTALYWYRQSLGQGLEFLIYFQGNSAPDKSGLPSDRFSAERTGGSVSTLTIQRTQQEDSAVYLCASSLAGGYTEAFFGQGTRLTVV.

The chain combines TRBV3-1 (or the pseudogene TRBV3-2) with TRBJ1-1; maybe TRBD1 (6 bases). Germline V CDR1 and CDR2: LGHDT, YNNKEL (reference sequence). V was shortened by 5 bases and J by 1 base, with 14 bases between the two germline ends. There are 15 residues in the CDR3. The CDR3, as DNA: TGTGCCAGCAGCAGTTCGGACAGCGAGAACACTGAAGCTTTCTTT. It translates to CASSSSDSENTEAFF.

V gene TRBV5-5 combines with J gene TRBJ1-2; 10 bases align to TRBD1. Unmatched junction bases numbered 9, after V lost 0 bases and J lost 4 bases. Germline V CDR1 and CDR2: SGHKS, YYEKEE (reference sequence). This CDR3 has 17 residues. The CDR3 is CASSLAYGTGESYGYTF. CDR3 nucleotide sequence: TGTGCCAGCAGCTTGGCGTACGGGACAGGGGAAAGCTATGGCTACACCTTC.

This rearrangement joins TRBV9 to TRBJ2-3; 7 bases match TRBD2. Trimming removed 2 bases from V and 0 bases from J; junction bases left unmatched: 3. The CDR3 is 15 amino acids. Germline V CDR1 and CDR2: SGDLS, YYNGEE. Written as DNA, the CDR3 is TGTGCCAGCAGCGTTAGCGGGCTGAGCACAGATACGCAGTATTTT. Its protein is CASSVSGLSTDTQYF.

The rearrangement links TRBV7-2 to TRBJ1-5; weak D call: TRBD1 (5 bases). Trimming removed 5 bases at V and 3 bases at J, with 26 bases between. The germline V gene encodes CDR1 SGHTA and CDR2 FQGNSA. The CDR3 is 19 residues long. DNA for the CDR3: TGTGCCAGCAGCCCCGGGGGGGGGTTCGGCGTACGTTCCAATCAGCCCCAGCATTTT. This gives the protein CASSPGGGFGVRSNQPQHF.

The chain recombines TRBV6-1 with TRBJ1-3, with a possible D match to TRBD1 (5 bases). Germline V gene lookup returns CDR1 MNHNS and CDR2 SASEGT. The ends were cut back, 0 bases at V and 3 bases at J, with 9 bases in the middle. This CDR3 comprises 15 residues. The CDR3 DNA is TGTGCCAGCAGTGAAGCGATCGGGGGTGGAAACACCATATATTTT. As protein: CASSEAIGGGNTIYF.

CDR3 protein: CATSRDQTGLGQPQHF. As DNA, the CDR3 is TGTGCCACCAGCAGAGACCAAACAGGGCTTGGACAGCCCCAGCATTTT. The V and J genes are TRBV15 and TRBJ1-5; TRBD1 might be the D (6 bases). The length of the CDR3 is 16 residues. CDR1 LNHNV and CDR2 YYDKDF come from the germline V gene (reference sequence). The V gene lost 0 bases and the J gene lost 7 bases, with 16 bases spanning the gap. Complete variable domain (other parts from reference TRBV15 and TRBJ1-5): DAMVIQNPRYQVTQFGKPVTLSCSQTLNHNVMYWYQQKSSQAPKLLFHYYDKDFNNEADTPDNFQSRRPNTSFCFLDIRSPGLGDTAMYLCATSRDQTGLGQPQHFGDGTRLSIL.

The chain links TRBV7-2 to TRBJ1-5, with 7 bases matching TRBD1. Germline values: CDR1 SGHTA, CDR2 FQGNSA. This CDR3 is built from 14 residues. V was clipped by 5 bases and J by 5 bases; unmatched bases: 6. CDR3 sequence (DNA): TGTGCCAGCAGCGCTCGACAGGGCGATCAGCCCCAGCATTTT. Translating it yields CASSARQGDQPQHF.

The chain couples TRBV9 to TRBJ2-7; maybe TRBD1 (5 bases). This CDR3 is built from 15 residues. The V gene lost 0 bases and the J gene lost 0 bases, with 10 bases spanning the gap. Germline CDR1 reads SGDLS; CDR2 reads YYNGEE. This chain's CDR3 is CASSVEAGYSYEQYF. CDR3 DNA: TGTGCCAGCAGCGTAGAAGCAGGGTACTCCTACGAGCAGTACTTC.

The rearrangement uses TRBV12-3 or TRBV12-4 and TRBJ2-5; maybe TRBD2 (6 bases). This CDR3 spans 13 amino acids. Trimming removed 10 bases at V and 1 base at J, with 13 bases between. CDR3 region: CATRSGVQETQYF. The CDR3 bases are TGTGCCACCAGGTCGGGGGTCCAAGAGACCCAGTACTTC.

This rearrangement joins TRBV29-1 to TRBJ1-2; D remains ambiguous. Germline CDR1 is SQVTM and CDR2 is ANQGSEA. The CDR3 contains 13 residues. Trimming shortened V by 4 bases and J by 4 bases, and 13 bases separated the two germline ends. CDR3 coding DNA: TGCAGCGTTGGACGCTCCGGGTCCTATGGCTACACCTTC. Translated, it gives CSVGRSGSYGYTF.

This clone was seen more than once but under ten times. The chain combines TRBV20-1 with TRBJ1-1; no firm D call. The CDR3 is made up of 11 amino acids. Germline V gene lookup returns CDR1 DFQATT and CDR2 SNEGSKA (reference sequence). Trimming stripped 3 bases from V and 5 bases from J, with 7 bases between. The CDR3 region is CSARYNTEAFF. In DNA, the CDR3 is TGCAGTGCTAGGTATAATACTGAAGCTTTCTTT.

This clone has more than one count but fewer than ten. This rearrangement joins TRBV27 to TRBJ2-1; 10 bases line up with TRBD2. The CDR3 sequence is 17 residues long. V lost 2 bases to trimming and J lost 6 bases; unmatched junction nucleotides: 10. The germline V gene encodes CDR1 MNHEY and CDR2 SMNVEV (reference sequence). CDR3 region: CASSLELAGATANEQFF. CDR3 nucleotides: TGTGCCAGCAGTTTAGAGCTAGCGGGAGCAACAGCCAATGAGCAGTTCTTC.